This T cell receptor beta chain was captured by sequencing in a study of graft-versus-host responses after intestinal transplantation. Overall study: Induction with anti-thymocyte globulin, then tacrolimus and steroids for about 3 years, was given to all recipients. Notes on the study in general: The study found high graft-versus-host to host-versus-graft clonal ratios in allografts of patients with graft-donor T cell macrochimerism.

V was pared by 1 base and J by 5 bases, with 17 bases between. The CDR3 consists of 16 residues. The germline gives CDR1 MGHRA, CDR2 YSYEKL. The assay was immunoSEQ multiplex PCR, and TCRdb's table has in-frame clones only and misses some. The table records about 85,000 clones, 80% to 85% of them present only once. As concerns this clone: Its antigen remains unidentified.

The sample in question was unstimulated CD8+ T cells sorted from spleen or lymph node cells, obtained before intestinal transplant. This sequence was found in a human donor who received an intestinal transplant. The chain recombines TRBV4-1 with TRBJ1-1; D is possibly TRBD1 (5 bases). CDR3 DNA sequence: TGCGCCAGCAGCCAAGGTCCCCAGGGCGGAGGGACTGAAGCTTTCTTT. This encodes CASSQGPQGGGTEAFF.